The T cell receptor beta chain under discussion was sequenced for a study of identifying expanded T cells in peripheral blood (dated by TCRdb to the late 2010s). The study in broad terms: Technical replicates were generated by sequencing separate aliquots of the same genomic DNA pool, and four replicates were compared pairwise.

TCRbeta CDR3 regions were profiled by bias-controlled multiplex PCR amplification of genomic DNA with the immunoSEQ Assay. The authors processed their data as follows. To quantify the absolute abundance of each unique TCRbeta CDR3 region, the sequences were collapsed and filtered. Two models were used to test differential abundance: a binomial model (Fisher-equivalent) and a beta-binomial model that adds time-dependent variance fitted from healthy donors. Clones with fewer than 5 combined templates were removed, and a clone was called differentially abundant if the clone's Benjamini-Hochberg FDR was below 0.01. Using the form v = (b*log(k)+a)^2, the beta-binomial variance was modeled as a function of the total template count across the two samples. TCRdb limited this immuneACCESS table to in-frame rearrangements with V and J called. A share of clones is missing; checked studies link under half to unresolved V genes, and the rest is unexplained. V, J and clone size are taken as reported in that table, and D and trimming were inferred from the DNA itself. A total of 65,000 to 95,000 clones appear in this sample, over 85% of them only once. The top ten hold roughly 7% of the sample.

General study outcomes and caveats: Across all healthy-donor time intervals, the beta-binomial model significantly cut both the number of clones called differentially abundant and the false-positive rate. The binomial model flagged approximately 1.2 differentially abundant clones between technical replicates, compared with about 17 over about 2 weeks and 19 over roughly 4 weeks. Variance in clone template counts between approximately two-week samples significantly increased with total template count across all healthy donors. The authors expected biological variance in healthy repertoires might increase further over much longer intervals such as months to years.

On this clone: Its antigen target is currently unknown. There are no base qualities to consult, and no much larger clone falls within one base.

No immune events such as infections were documented for the healthy donors during the collection period. To calibrate time-dependent variance in a beta-binomial model of T-cell clone differential abundance, blood repertoires from healthy donors were used as a training cohort. There were 10 healthy donors in the training cohort, of whom 3 were female and 7 were male. Donor ages ranged from about 29 to 65 years, with an average of around 45 years. Whole blood from each healthy donor was obtained from a commercial supplier and was collected at three time points around 2 weeks apart. For immunosequencing, genomic DNA was extracted from whole blood that had not been sorted. Sequences LNHDA (CDR1) and SQIVND (CDR2) are obtained from the germline V gene (reference sequence). The germline ends are 14 bases apart after V is trimmed by 5 bases and J by 0 bases. The CDR3, from cysteine to phenylalanine, totals 16 residues. Only the CDR3 part of the read is kept: 48 bases, read in frame from the first base.

The source of this sequence is a person aged 18 to 75 in good health. The rearranged segments are TRBV19 and TRBJ1-3; the D gene remains uncertain. The sample consisted of blood. The CDR3 sequence is CASSRTALLSGNTIYF. The bases read TGTGCCAGTAGTCGCACGGCCCTCCTCTCTGGAAACACCATATATTTT.